This is a list of T cell receptor beta chains from one sample in a study of T cells in Graves' hyperthyroidism and ophthalmopathy. TCRdb passed the multiplex PCR reads through MiXCR, listing each CDR3 protein once. The data hold 560,000 or so distinct CDR3 sequences, with around 46% observed a single time. Specimen: peripheral blood or thyroid tissue (not recorded which). These receptors were taken from a young woman with Graves' hyperthyroidism. CDR3s include the opening cysteine and the closing phenylalanine or tryptophan.

v_call: TRBV7-6; j_call: TRBJ2-5; cdr3_aa: CASSLAGKTQYF
v_call: TRBV10-3; j_call: TRBJ2-2; cdr3_aa: CATGETRNTGELFF
v_call: TRBV6-4; j_call: TRBJ2-7; cdr3_aa: CASRSLRTGTTYEQYF
v_call: TRBV19; j_call: -; cdr3_aa: CASSIGQGAPYEQYF
v_call: TRBV6-5; j_call: TRBJ2-5; cdr3_aa: CASSERREAQYF
v_call: TRBV10-3; j_call: TRBJ1-5; cdr3_aa: CAISGASNSNQPQHF
v_call: TRBV10-3; j_call: TRBJ2-7; cdr3_aa: CASSKAPYEQYF
v_call: TRBV25-1; j_call: TRBJ2-5; cdr3_aa: CASSARAGVGGETQYF
v_call: TRBV7-2; j_call: TRBJ1-2; cdr3_aa: CASSQETGRNYGYTF
v_call: TRBV20-1; j_call: TRBJ1-1; cdr3_aa: CSARDSRTANTEAFF
v_call: TRBV9; j_call: TRBJ2-7; cdr3_aa: CASSVGGAILYEQYF
v_call: TRBV15; j_call: TRBJ1-6; cdr3_aa: CATARQGANSPLHF
v_call: TRBV7-2; j_call: TRBJ1-2; cdr3_aa: CATPGQGRGGYTF
v_call: TRBV11-2; j_call: TRBJ2-5; cdr3_aa: CASSISETQYF
v_call: TRBV29-1; j_call: TRBJ2-2; cdr3_aa: CSVAPGELFF
v_call: TRBV4-1; j_call: TRBJ2-5; cdr3_aa: CASSPQQWGSMETQYF
v_call: TRBV7-6; j_call: TRBJ1-5; cdr3_aa: CASSLGADYSNQPQHF
v_call: TRBV9; j_call: TRBJ1-5; cdr3_aa: CASSADSNQPQHF
v_call: TRBV29-1; j_call: TRBJ2-5; cdr3_aa: CSVERYWTGGQETQYF
v_call: TRBV25-1; j_call: TRBJ1-5; cdr3_aa: CASWGVGNQPQHF